Listed below are T cell receptor beta chains from one sample, sequenced in a study of cytomegalovirus exposure and HLA in healthy donors. This table comes from immunoSEQ multiplex PCR, and its TCRdb copy is limited to in-frame clones, with some not included. The sample holds 100,000 or so clones; 83% are singletons and the top ten take over 5%. Sequenced material: PBMCs. These receptors were collected from a man between 18 and 35 years old in good health and CMV-seronegative. CDR3s include the opening cysteine and the closing phenylalanine or tryptophan. D genes are given only for firm matches. Where a row states a size, it is once, few, many or the class of an expanded clone; other rows omit it.

D: TRBD2
size: once
J: TRBJ2-5
V: TRBV7-2
CDR3: CASSFRTSGIETQYF
DNA: TGTGCCAGCAGCTTCCGGACTAGCGGGATAGAGACCCAGTACTTC

D: TRBD1
size: NA
J: TRBJ1-2
V: TRBV27
CDR3: CASRDRVMGTNGYTF
DNA: TGTGCCAGCAGGGACAGGGTTATGGGTACCAATGGCTACACCTTC

D: NA
size: NA
J: TRBJ1-2
V: TRBV5-1
CDR3: CASSLDSGHLYGYTF
DNA: TGCGCCAGCAGCTTGGATTCAGGTCATTTATATGGCTACACCTTC

D: NA
size: NA
J: TRBJ1-3
V: TRBV7-9
CDR3: CASSGRNSGNTIYF
DNA: TGTGCCAGCAGCGGCAGAAACTCTGGAAACACCATATATTTT

D: TRBD1
size: few
J: TRBJ1-5
V: TRBV5-1
CDR3: CASSFPRDRGGNQPQHF
DNA: TGCGCCAGCAGCTTTCCCCGGGACAGGGGAGGCAATCAGCCCCAGCATTTT

D: NA
size: NA
J: TRBJ2-7
V: TRBV5-5
CDR3: CASSLPLARGEQYF
DNA: TGTGCCAGCAGCTTGCCCCTGGCCAGGGGCGAGCAGTACTTC

D: TRBD1
size: NA
J: TRBJ2-7
V: TRBV30
CDR3: CAWAGTGPLMSSYEQYF
DNA: TGTGCCTGGGCCGGGACAGGGCCCCTGATGAGCTCCTACGAGCAGTACTTC

D: TRBD1
size: few
J: TRBJ2-5
V: TRBV29-1
CDR3: CSTRQGISRETQYF
DNA: TGCAGCACCCGACAGGGGATCTCCCGGGAGACCCAGTACTTC

D: TRBD2
size: NA
J: TRBJ2-3
V: TRBV18
CDR3: CASSPPGTSGGGGTQYF
DNA: TGTGCCAGCTCACCACCCGGGACTAGCGGAGGCGGGGGTACGCAGTATTTT

D: TRBD1
size: NA
J: TRBJ1-2
V: TRBV4-2
CDR3: CASSQPQGDGYTF
DNA: TGTGCCAGCAGCCAACCCCAGGGGGATGGCTACACCTTC

D: TRBD1
size: NA
J: TRBJ2-3
V: TRBV5-1
CDR3: CASSFGTGVTDTQYF
DNA: TGCGCCAGCAGCTTCGGGACAGGCGTCACAGATACGCAGTATTTT

D: NA
size: NA
J: TRBJ2-7
V: TRBV6-5
CDR3: CASNPLVGRTAEQYF
DNA: TGTGCCAGCAACCCCCTGGTGGGGAGGACGGCCGAGCAGTACTTC

D: NA
size: NA
J: TRBJ1-3
V: TRBV7-2
CDR3: CASSLGGETGNTIYF
DNA: TGTGCCAGCAGCTTGGGAGGGGAGACTGGAAACACCATATATTTT

D: TRBD1
size: NA
J: TRBJ2-6
V: TRBV5-1
CDR3: CASTGTGNSGANVLTF
DNA: TGCGCCAGCACCGGGACAGGGAACTCTGGGGCCAACGTCCTGACTTTC

D: TRBD2
size: NA
J: TRBJ2-1
V: TRBV15
CDR3: CATSSRLAGEKEQFF
DNA: TGTGCCACCAGCAGTCGACTAGCGGGAGAAAAGGAGCAGTTCTTC

D: NA
size: NA
J: TRBJ1-1
V: TRBV27
CDR3: CASTTEGGTEAFF
DNA: TGTGCCAGCACAACCGAAGGGGGCACTGAAGCTTTCTTT

D: TRBD1
size: NA
J: TRBJ1-4
V: TRBV19
CDR3: CASRPTGKEGSEKLFF
DNA: TGTGCCAGTAGGCCGACAGGGAAGGAGGGTAGTGAAAAACTGTTTTTT

D: NA
size: once
J: TRBJ1-2
V: TRBV5-1
CDR3: CASIGEEDGYTF
DNA: TGCGCCAGCATTGGCGAAGAGGATGGCTACACCTTC

D: NA
size: NA
J: TRBJ2-5
V: TRBV5-1
CDR3: CATRTGGEETQYF
DNA: TGCGCCACCCGGACTGGAGGGGAAGAGACCCAGTACTTC

D: TRBD2
size: NA
J: TRBJ2-1
V: TRBV29-1
CDR3: CSAEGGLGLVGNEQFF
DNA: TGCAGCGCCGAGGGGGGGTTGGGACTAGTTGGGAATGAGCAGTTCTTC

D: NA
size: few
J: TRBJ2-7
V: TRBV7-9
CDR3: CASSLIRNEQYF
DNA: TGTGCCAGCAGCCTAATCCGTAACGAGCAGTACTTC

D: TRBD2
size: NA
J: TRBJ2-1
V: TRBV11-3
CDR3: CASSFWTSGRNEQFF
DNA: TGTGCCAGCAGCTTCTGGACTAGCGGGAGAAATGAGCAGTTCTTC

D: TRBD1
size: NA
J: TRBJ1-2
V: TRBV6-4
CDR3: CASRGDSNYGYTF
DNA: TGTGCCAGCAGGGGGGACAGTAACTATGGCTACACCTTC

D: TRBD1
size: NA
J: TRBJ2-2
V: TRBV6-5
CDR3: CASSFGTGHTGELFF
DNA: TGTGCCAGCAGTTTCGGGACAGGGCACACCGGGGAGCTGTTTTTT

D: NA
size: NA
J: TRBJ2-7
V: TRBV10-3
CDR3: CAISEVLPAYEQYF
DNA: TGTGCCATCAGTGAGGTGCTACCCGCCTACGAGCAGTACTTC

D: NA
size: NA
J: TRBJ1-1
V: TRBV11-2
CDR3: CASSLGAQGFAEAFF
DNA: TGTGCCAGCAGCTTAGGAGCGCAGGGGTTCGCTGAAGCTTTCTTT

D: NA
size: NA
J: TRBJ2-1
V: TRBV2
CDR3: CASELSSYNEQFF
DNA: TGTGCCAGCGAGCTGAGCTCCTACAATGAGCAGTTCTTC

D: NA
size: NA
J: TRBJ1-4
V: TRBV7-8
CDR3: CASSAADFNEKLFF
DNA: TGTGCCAGCAGCGCGGCGGACTTTAATGAAAAACTGTTTTTT

D: TRBD1
size: NA
J: TRBJ1-5
V: TRBV28
CDR3: CASSLGQVFNQPQHF
DNA: TGTGCCAGCAGCCTCGGACAGGTTTTCAATCAGCCCCAGCATTTT

D: TRBD2
size: NA
J: TRBJ2-5
V: TRBV4-2
CDR3: CASSVLAWETQYF
DNA: TGTGCCAGCAGCGTACTAGCGTGGGAGACCCAGTACTTC

D: TRBD1
size: NA
J: TRBJ1-3
V: TRBV6-6
CDR3: CASSKGQGPGNTIYF
DNA: TGTGCCAGCAGTAAGGGACAGGGGCCTGGAAACACCATATATTTT

D: TRBD2
size: NA
J: TRBJ2-3
V: TRBV11-2
CDR3: CASSRSGSFTDTQYF
DNA: TGTGCCAGCAGCCGAAGCGGGAGCTTCACAGATACGCAGTATTTT

D: TRBD1
size: NA
J: TRBJ1-1
V: TRBV25-1
CDR3: CASRPWSTGPNTEAFF
DNA: TGTGCCAGCAGGCCATGGTCGACAGGGCCGAACACTGAAGCTTTCTTT

D: TRBD1
size: NA
J: TRBJ2-1
V: TRBV5-1
CDR3: CASSRTGGRPEYSYNEQFF
DNA: TGCGCCAGCAGCAGGACAGGGGGCAGACCCGAGTATTCCTACAATGAGCAGTTCTTC

D: TRBD1
size: NA
J: TRBJ2-7
V: TRBV4-3
CDR3: CASSQAMTRQGSEQYF
DNA: TGCGCCAGCAGCCAAGCTATGACTCGACAGGGATCCGAGCAGTACTTC

D: TRBD2
size: NA
J: TRBJ2-1
V: TRBV2
CDR3: CASSGAGGYNEQFF
DNA: TGTGCCAGCAGTGGCGCGGGAGGATACAATGAGCAGTTCTTC

D: NA
size: NA
J: TRBJ1-4
V: TRBV11-2
CDR3: CASKYYATNEKLFF
DNA: TGTGCCAGCAAATATTATGCAACTAATGAAAAACTGTTTTTT

D: NA
size: NA
J: TRBJ1-1
V: TRBV27
CDR3: CASSPKPAGYMNTEAFF
DNA: TGTGCCAGCAGTCCAAAGCCCGCAGGGTACATGAACACTGAAGCTTTCTTT

D: NA
size: NA
J: TRBJ1-2
V: TRBV28
CDR3: CASNTIGQSEGYTF
DNA: TGTGCCAGCAATACAATTGGACAGTCTGAGGGCTACACCTTC

D: NA
size: NA
J: TRBJ1-2
V: TRBV5-6
CDR3: CASSLATLFIERAPDGYTF
DNA: TGTGCCAGCAGCTTGGCCACTCTTTTTATCGAGAGGGCCCCCGATGGCTACACCTTC

D: NA
size: NA
J: TRBJ2-3
V: TRBV19
CDR3: CASSADRSTDTQYF
DNA: TGTGCCAGTAGTGCGGACAGAAGCACAGATACGCAGTATTTT

D: TRBD1
size: NA
J: TRBJ2-7
V: TRBV11-2
CDR3: CASSLDHQGAAYEQYF
DNA: TGTGCCAGCAGCTTAGATCATCAGGGGGCAGCTTACGAGCAGTACTTC

D: TRBD1
size: NA
J: TRBJ2-1
V: TRBV30
CDR3: CAWKWPGGSDEQFF
DNA: TGTGCCTGGAAGTGGCCAGGGGGAAGCGATGAGCAGTTCTTC

D: NA
size: few
J: TRBJ1-3
V: TRBV7-2
CDR3: CASSLTQGLGNTIYF
DNA: TGTGCCAGCAGCTTAACTCAGGGGCTTGGAAACACCATATATTTT

D: NA
size: few
J: TRBJ1-5
V: TRBV6-5
CDR3: CASARSGGTGQPQHF
DNA: TGTGCCAGCGCCCGGTCGGGGGGAACGGGGCAGCCCCAGCATTTT

D: NA
size: NA
J: TRBJ1-5
V: TRBV7-9
CDR3: CASSFGTSNQPQHF
DNA: TGTGCCAGCAGCTTCGGGACAAGCAATCAGCCCCAGCATTTT

D: NA
size: once
J: TRBJ2-7
V: TRBV5-1
CDR3: CASSLGQVISYEQYF
DNA: TGCGCCAGCAGCTTGGGACAGGTAATATCTTACGAGCAGTACTTC

D: TRBD2
size: NA
J: TRBJ2-5
V: TRBV7-7
CDR3: CASSQRGRETQYF
DNA: TGTGCTAGCAGCCAGCGGGGGAGGGAGACCCAGTACTTC

D: NA
size: few
J: TRBJ2-1
V: TRBV15
CDR3: CATSRDQGNEQFF
DNA: TGTGCCACCAGCAGAGATCAGGGCAATGAGCAGTTCTTC

D: NA
size: NA
J: TRBJ2-1
V: TRBV5-1
CDR3: CASSLDAGVYNEQFF
DNA: TGCGCCAGCAGCTTGGACGCAGGGGTCTACAATGAGCAGTTCTTC

D: TRBD1
size: NA
J: TRBJ2-7
V: TRBV10-3
CDR3: CAIRHRTGEYEQYF
DNA: TGTGCCATCAGGCATAGGACAGGGGAGTACGAGCAGTACTTC

D: NA
size: NA
J: TRBJ2-7
V: TRBV6-1
CDR3: CASTMEGGLRGEQYF
DNA: TGTGCCAGCACCATGGAAGGAGGGCTTCGGGGCGAGCAGTACTTC

D: NA
size: few
J: TRBJ2-2
V: TRBV6-5
CDR3: CASSYDSAPSGELFF
DNA: TGTGCCAGCAGTTACGATAGCGCGCCCTCCGGGGAGCTGTTTTTT

D: TRBD2
size: once
J: TRBJ2-7
V: TRBV6-1
CDR3: CASSDPPGTSGRVTYEQYF
DNA: TGTGCCAGCAGTGACCCCCCCGGGACTAGCGGGAGAGTTACCTACGAGCAGTACTTC

D: NA
size: NA
J: TRBJ1-2
V: TRBV7-2
CDR3: CASSPRGRGVQFYGYTF
DNA: TGTGCCAGCAGCCCACGGGGGAGGGGCGTTCAGTTCTATGGCTACACCTTC

D: NA
size: NA
J: TRBJ1-5
V: TRBV28
CDR3: CAGAQAGNQPQHF
DNA: TGTGCCGGGGCACAGGCCGGTAATCAGCCCCAGCATTTT

D: TRBD1
size: NA
J: TRBJ2-7
V: TRBV5-1
CDR3: CASSSTGIRTYEQYF
DNA: TGCGCCAGCAGCTCGACAGGGATACGAACCTACGAGCAGTACTTC

D: TRBD1
size: NA
J: TRBJ1-3
V: TRBV11-2
CDR3: CASSRQGAGNTIYF
DNA: TGTGCCAGCAGCCGACAGGGGGCTGGAAACACCATATATTTT

D: NA
size: NA
J: TRBJ2-7
V: TRBV7-2
CDR3: CASSHRDPSYEQYF
DNA: TGTGCCAGCAGCCACAGGGACCCGTCCTACGAGCAGTACTTC

D: TRBD1
size: NA
J: TRBJ1-1
V: TRBV11-3
CDR3: CASSFVTGVVEAFF
DNA: TGTGCCAGCAGCTTTGTTACAGGGGTGGTTGAAGCTTTCTTT